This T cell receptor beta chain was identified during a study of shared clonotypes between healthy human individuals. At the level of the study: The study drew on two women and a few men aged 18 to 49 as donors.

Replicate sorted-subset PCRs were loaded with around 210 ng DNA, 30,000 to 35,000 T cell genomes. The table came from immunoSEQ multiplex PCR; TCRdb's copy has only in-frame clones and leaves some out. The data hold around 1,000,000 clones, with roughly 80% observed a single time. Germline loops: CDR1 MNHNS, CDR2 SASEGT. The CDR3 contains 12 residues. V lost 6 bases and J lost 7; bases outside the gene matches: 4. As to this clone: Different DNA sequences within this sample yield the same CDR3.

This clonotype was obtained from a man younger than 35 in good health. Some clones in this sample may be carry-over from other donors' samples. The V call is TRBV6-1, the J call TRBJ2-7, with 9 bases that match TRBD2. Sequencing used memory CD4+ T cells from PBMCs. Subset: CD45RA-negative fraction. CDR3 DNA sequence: TGTGCCAGCAGCACACTAGCGGGTGAGCAGTACTTC. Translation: CASSTLAGEQYF.